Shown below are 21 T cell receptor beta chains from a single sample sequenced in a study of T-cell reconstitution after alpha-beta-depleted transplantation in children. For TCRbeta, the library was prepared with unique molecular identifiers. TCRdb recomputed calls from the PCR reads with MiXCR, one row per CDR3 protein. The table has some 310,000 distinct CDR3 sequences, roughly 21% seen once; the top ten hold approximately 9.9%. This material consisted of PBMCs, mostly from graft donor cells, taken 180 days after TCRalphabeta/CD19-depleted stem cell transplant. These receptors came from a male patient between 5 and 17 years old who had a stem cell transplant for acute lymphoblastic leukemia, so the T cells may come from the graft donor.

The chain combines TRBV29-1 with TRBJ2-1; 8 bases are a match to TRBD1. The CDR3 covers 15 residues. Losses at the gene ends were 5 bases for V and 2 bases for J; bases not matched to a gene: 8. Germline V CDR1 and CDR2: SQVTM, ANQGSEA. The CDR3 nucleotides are TGCAGCGTTCCTCAGGGGGCTGAACCCTACAATGAGCAGTTCTTC. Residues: CSVPQGAEPYNEQFF.

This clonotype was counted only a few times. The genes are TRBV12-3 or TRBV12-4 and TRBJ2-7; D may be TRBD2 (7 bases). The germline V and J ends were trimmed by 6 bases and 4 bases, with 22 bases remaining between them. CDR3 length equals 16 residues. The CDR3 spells CASSLRLAPRGYEQYF. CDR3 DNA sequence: TGTGCCAGCAGCCTGAGACTAGCACCGAGGGGGTACGAGCAGTACTTC.

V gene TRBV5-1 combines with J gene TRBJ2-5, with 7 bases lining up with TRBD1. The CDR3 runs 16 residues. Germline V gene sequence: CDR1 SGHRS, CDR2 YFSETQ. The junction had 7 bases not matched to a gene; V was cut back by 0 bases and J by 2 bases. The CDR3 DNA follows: TGCGCCAGCAGCTTGGAGGGCGCCAGGGGGCAAGAGACCCAGTACTTC. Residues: CASSLEGARGQETQYF.

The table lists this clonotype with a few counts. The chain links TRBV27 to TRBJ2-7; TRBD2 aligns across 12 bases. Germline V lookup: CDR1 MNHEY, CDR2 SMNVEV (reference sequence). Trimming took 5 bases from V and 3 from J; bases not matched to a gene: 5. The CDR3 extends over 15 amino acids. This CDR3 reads CASSRGTSGFYEQYF. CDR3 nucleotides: TGTGCCAGCAGTCGCGGGACTAGCGGGTTCTACGAGCAGTACTTC.

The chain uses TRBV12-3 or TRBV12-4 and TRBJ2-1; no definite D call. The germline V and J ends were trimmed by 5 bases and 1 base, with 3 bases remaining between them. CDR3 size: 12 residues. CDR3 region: CASSESYNEQFF. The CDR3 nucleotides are TGTGCCAGCAGTGAGTCCTACAATGAGCAGTTCTTC.

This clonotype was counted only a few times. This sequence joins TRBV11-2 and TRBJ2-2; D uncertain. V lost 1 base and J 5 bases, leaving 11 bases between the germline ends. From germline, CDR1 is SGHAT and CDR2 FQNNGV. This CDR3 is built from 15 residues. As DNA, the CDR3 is TGTGCCAGCAGCTTAGGACCGGGTCCGACCGGGGAGCTGTTTTTT. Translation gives CASSLGPGPTGELFF.

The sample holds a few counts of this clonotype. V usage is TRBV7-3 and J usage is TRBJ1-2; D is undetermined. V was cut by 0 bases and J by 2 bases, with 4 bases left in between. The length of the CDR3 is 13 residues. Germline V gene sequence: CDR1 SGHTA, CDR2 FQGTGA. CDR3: CASSLTPNYGYTF. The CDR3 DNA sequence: TGTGCCAGCAGCTTAACCCCCAACTATGGCTACACCTTC.

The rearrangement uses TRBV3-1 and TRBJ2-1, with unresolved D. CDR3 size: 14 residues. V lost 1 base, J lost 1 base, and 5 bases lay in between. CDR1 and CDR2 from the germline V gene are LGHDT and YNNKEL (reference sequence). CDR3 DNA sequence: TGTGCCAGCAGCCAAGCGCCGTCCTACAATGAGCAGTTCTTC. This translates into CASSQAPSYNEQFF.

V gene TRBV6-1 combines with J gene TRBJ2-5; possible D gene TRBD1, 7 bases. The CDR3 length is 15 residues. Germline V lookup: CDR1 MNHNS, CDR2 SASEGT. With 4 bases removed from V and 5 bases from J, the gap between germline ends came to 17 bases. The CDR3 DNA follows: TGTGCCAGCAGTGGTTACAGGGGAGGTAGGGAGACCCAGTACTTC. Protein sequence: CASSGYRGGRETQYF.

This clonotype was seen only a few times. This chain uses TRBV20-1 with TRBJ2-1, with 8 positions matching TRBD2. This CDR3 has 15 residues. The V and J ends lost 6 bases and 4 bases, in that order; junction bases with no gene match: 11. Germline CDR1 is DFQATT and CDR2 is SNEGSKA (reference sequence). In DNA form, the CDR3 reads TGCAGTGCGGGAGCCGGGGGGGGACCTTACAATGAGCAGTTCTTC. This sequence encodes CSAGAGGGPYNEQFF.

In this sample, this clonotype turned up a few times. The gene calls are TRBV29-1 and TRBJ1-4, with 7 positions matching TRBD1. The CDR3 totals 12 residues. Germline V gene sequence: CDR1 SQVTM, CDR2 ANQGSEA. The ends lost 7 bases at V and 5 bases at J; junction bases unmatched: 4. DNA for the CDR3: TGCAGCGCACTGACAGGGAATGAAAAACTGTTTTTT. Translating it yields CSALTGNEKLFF.

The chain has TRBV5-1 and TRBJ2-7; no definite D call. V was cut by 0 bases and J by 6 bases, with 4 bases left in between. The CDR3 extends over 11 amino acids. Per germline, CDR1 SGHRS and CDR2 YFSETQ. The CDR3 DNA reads TGCGCCAGCAGCTTGGTTTCCGAGCAGTACTTC. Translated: CASSLVSEQYF.

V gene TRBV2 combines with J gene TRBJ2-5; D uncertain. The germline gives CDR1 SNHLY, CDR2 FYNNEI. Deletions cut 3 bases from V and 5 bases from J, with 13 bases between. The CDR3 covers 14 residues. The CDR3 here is CASSDRARWETQYF. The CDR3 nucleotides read TGTGCCAGCAGTGACCGAGCGCGGTGGGAGACCCAGTACTTC.

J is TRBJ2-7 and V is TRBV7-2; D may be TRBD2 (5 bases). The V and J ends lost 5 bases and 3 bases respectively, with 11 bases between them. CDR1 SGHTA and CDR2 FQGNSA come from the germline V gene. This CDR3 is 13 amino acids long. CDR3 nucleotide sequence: TGTGCCAGCAGCCCCCACGGGGACTACGAGCAGTACTTC. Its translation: CASSPHGDYEQYF.

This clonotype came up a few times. CDR3 sequence reads: CASSMQPQETQYF. CDR3 in DNA: TGCGCCAGCAGTATGCAGCCCCAAGAGACCCAGTACTTC. The V call is TRBV10-1, the J call TRBJ2-5; D call uncertain. The CDR3 spans 13 residues. The V and J ends lost 5 bases and 1 base respectively, with 8 bases between them. The germline V gene has CDR1 WNHNN and CDR2 SYGVQD (reference sequence).

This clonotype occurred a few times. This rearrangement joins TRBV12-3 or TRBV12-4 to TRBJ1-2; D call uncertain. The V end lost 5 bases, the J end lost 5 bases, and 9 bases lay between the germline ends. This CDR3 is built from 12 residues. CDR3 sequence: CASSLGPYGYTF. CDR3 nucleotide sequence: TGTGCCAGCAGTCTAGGACCTTATGGCTACACCTTC.

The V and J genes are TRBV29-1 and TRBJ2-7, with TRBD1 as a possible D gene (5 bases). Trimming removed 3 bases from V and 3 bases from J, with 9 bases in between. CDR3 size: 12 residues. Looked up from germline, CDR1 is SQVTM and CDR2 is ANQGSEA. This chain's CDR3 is CSVDLGHYEQYF. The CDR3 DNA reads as TGCAGCGTTGATTTAGGACACTACGAGCAGTACTTC.

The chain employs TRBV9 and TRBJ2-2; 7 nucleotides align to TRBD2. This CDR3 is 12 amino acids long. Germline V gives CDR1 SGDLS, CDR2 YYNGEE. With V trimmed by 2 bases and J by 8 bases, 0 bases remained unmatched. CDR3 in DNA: TGTGCCAGCAGCGTGGGACTAGGGGAGCTGTTTTTT. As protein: CASSVGLGELFF.

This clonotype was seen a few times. The CDR3 sequence is CASSGSGTGNYGYTF. CDR3 nucleotides: TGTGCCAGCAGTGGATCCGGGACAGGGAACTATGGCTACACCTTC. The chain combines TRBV25-1 with TRBJ1-2, with 9 bases that match TRBD1. The CDR3 has 15 residues. Per germline, CDR1 MGHDK and CDR2 SYGVNS. V shed 4 bases, J shed 2 bases, and the junction held 5 bases outside the gene matches.

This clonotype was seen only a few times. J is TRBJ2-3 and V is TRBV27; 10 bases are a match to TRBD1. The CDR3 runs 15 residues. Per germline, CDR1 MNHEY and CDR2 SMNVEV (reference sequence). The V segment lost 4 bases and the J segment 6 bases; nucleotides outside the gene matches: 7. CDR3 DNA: TGTGCCAGCAGTTCCGGGACAGGGGTGGCGGATACGCAGTATTTT. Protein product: CASSSGTGVADTQYF.

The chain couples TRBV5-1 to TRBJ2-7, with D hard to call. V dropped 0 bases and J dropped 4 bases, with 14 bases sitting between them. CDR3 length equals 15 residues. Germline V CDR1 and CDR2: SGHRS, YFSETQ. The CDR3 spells CASSLAGSSRYEQYF. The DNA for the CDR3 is TGCGCCAGCAGCTTGGCCGGATCCTCGAGATACGAGCAGTACTTC.